The 30 T cell receptor beta chains below all came from one sample that was sequenced in a study of blood T cell repertoires in COVID-19. Profiled with immunoSEQ multiplex PCR; TCRdb holds only in-frame clones, not every one. The repertoire consists of more than 250,000 clones, with around 89% occurring once and the leading ten covering roughly 6%. The sample comprised peripheral blood. These TCRs come from a woman between 50 and 59 years old with COVID-19, enrolled during active disease.

The genes are TRBV5-1 and TRBJ2-1; TRBD2 agrees at 8 bases. The CDR3 sequence is 16 residues long. J gave up 4 bases and V 10 bases, and 16 bases lay outside the gene matches. CDR1 SGHRS and CDR2 YFSETQ come from the germline V gene. The CDR3 coding sequence is TGCGCCCCCGGGGGGGGTAGGCCCCAACTTTACAATGAGCAGTTCTTC. Translated, it gives CAPGGGRPQLYNEQFF. The variable domain in full, with the rest retrieved from reference TRBV5-1 and TRBJ2-1, is KAGVTQTPRYLIKTRGQQVTLSCSPISGHRSVSWYQQTPGQGLQFLFEYFSETQRNKGNFPGRFSGRQFSNSRSEMNVSTLELGDSALYLCAPGGGRPQLYNEQFFGPGTRLTVL.

The J gene is TRBJ1-2, the V gene TRBV2; 9 nucleotides match TRBD1. The CDR3 runs 15 residues. Germline V gene sequence: CDR1 SNHLY, CDR2 FYNNEI. V shed 6 bases and J 7 bases; nucleotides not matched to a gene: 12. The CDR3, as DNA: TGTGCCAGCAGATATCTCCCGGGACAGGGATTTGGCTACACCTTC. Translating gives CASRYLPGQGFGYTF.

This clone has only a few counts. The CDR3 nucleotides are TGTGCCAGCCGCAAGGGGCAGGGGGCCTACGCTAACTATGGCTACACCTTC. Translation: CASRKGQGAYANYGYTF. The chain recombines TRBV7-9 with TRBJ1-2; 8 bases are a match to TRBD1. The CDR3 sequence is 17 residues long. CDR1 is SEHNR, CDR2 FQNEAQ, per germline (reference sequence). V was pared by 8 bases and J by 0 bases, with 14 bases of the junction left unmatched.

V gene TRBV9 combines with J gene TRBJ2-1, with 9 bases lining up with TRBD2. This CDR3 contains 19 residues. Trimming at V came to 3 bases and at J to 0 bases, leaving 13 bases not matched to a gene. Germline V gene sequence: CDR1 SGDLS, CDR2 YYNGEE. The CDR3 DNA reads TGTGCCAGCAGCGCCACGGCGCTAGCGGGAAGAAGCTCCTACAATGAGCAGTTCTTC. Protein sequence: CASSATALAGRSSYNEQFF.

The chain couples TRBV6-4 to TRBJ2-1; a possible D gene is TRBD1 (6 bases). The ends were cut back, 2 bases at V and 4 bases at J, with 15 bases in the middle. The CDR3 is made up of 16 amino acids. Per the germline V gene, CDR1 is MRHNA and CDR2 is SNTAGT. CDR3 in DNA: TGTGCCAGCAGTGACCTGCAGGGGCCCCTTTACAATGAGCAGTTCTTC. This codes for CASSDLQGPLYNEQFF.

Only a few counts were recorded for this clone. The J gene is TRBJ1-1, the V gene TRBV6-2 or TRBV6-3; maybe TRBD1 (5 bases). The CDR3 runs 15 residues. The germline V gene has CDR1 MNHEY and CDR2 SVGEGT. V gave up 2 bases and J gave up 4 bases, with 14 bases separating them. CDR3 amino acids: CASSYGTLGGTEAFF. The CDR3 nucleotides are TGTGCCAGCAGTTACGGGACTCTTGGGGGCACTGAAGCTTTCTTT.

The chain uses TRBV30 and TRBJ1-2; D is ambiguous. Germline-derived CDR1 and CDR2 are GTSNPN and SVGIG (reference sequence). There are 12 residues in the CDR3. The V gene lost 2 bases and the J gene lost 4 bases, with 8 bases spanning the gap. The DNA of the CDR3 is TGTGCCTGGAGTTCGACGGGCTATGGCTACACCTTC. This gives the protein CAWSSTGYGYTF.

V is TRBV6-5 and J is TRBJ1-5; TRBD1 matches at 7 bases. Germline V gene data show CDR1 as MNHEY and CDR2 as SVGAGI. Trimming removed 4 bases from V and 2 bases from J; junction bases left unmatched: 2. CDR3 length equals 14 residues. The CDR3 DNA sequence: TGTGCCAGCAGTTTAACAGGGGGCAATCAGCCCCAGCATTTT. It is translated as CASSLTGGNQPQHF.

This chain joins TRBV6-6 and TRBJ2-3; 14 nucleotides align to TRBD2. V was pared by 6 bases and J by 4 bases, with 12 bases of the junction left unmatched. The CDR3 has 18 residues. Germline assignment: CDR1 MNHNY and CDR2 SVGAGI (reference sequence). The CDR3 reads CASSRGTSGGDGADTQYF. The CDR3 DNA reads TGTGCCAGCAGCCGAGGGACTAGCGGGGGTGATGGCGCAGATACGCAGTATTTT.

The chain uses TRBV5-5 and TRBJ1-2, with D possibly matching TRBD1 (6 bases). Trimming removed 4 bases at V and 3 bases at J, with 13 bases between. The CDR3 length is 14 residues. Germline CDR1 and CDR2: SGHKS and YYEKEE (reference sequence). The CDR3 sequence: CASSTRQEHYGYTF. CDR3 DNA: TGTGCCAGCAGCACCCGACAGGAGCACTATGGCTACACCTTC.

This sequence joins TRBV3-1 (or the pseudogene TRBV3-2) and TRBJ1-5, with D tentatively TRBD1 (5 bases). This CDR3 spans 14 amino acids. The V gene's germline CDR1 is LGHDT and CDR2 YNNKEL (reference sequence). V was clipped by 2 bases and J by 6 bases, with 11 bases between them. The CDR3 DNA reads TGTGCCAGCAGCCAACAACTGGGGCCTCAGCCCCAGCATTTT. Amino acids: CASSQQLGPQPQHF.

V gene TRBV14 combines with J gene TRBJ1-1; D gene uncertain. Germline V gene lookup returns CDR1 SGHDN and CDR2 FVKESK. V was clipped by 5 bases and J by 0 bases, with 7 bases between them. This CDR3 region has 13 residues. The CDR3 sequence: CASSKGVNTEAFF. CDR3 DNA: TGTGCCAGCAGCAAAGGAGTGAACACTGAAGCTTTCTTT.

This clone was observed a few times. The chain uses TRBV9 and TRBJ2-7, with 7 bases lining up with TRBD1. The V segment lost 0 bases and the J segment 2 bases; nucleotides outside the gene matches: 5. Germline CDR1 SGDLS, CDR2 YYNGEE. CDR3 length: 15 residues. This CDR3 reads CASSVAPGQTYEQYF. CDR3 in DNA: TGTGCCAGCAGCGTAGCCCCGGGACAGACCTACGAGCAGTACTTC.

V usage is TRBV24-1 and J usage is TRBJ1-2; weak D call: TRBD1 (5 bases). From germline, CDR1 is KGHDR and CDR2 SFDVKD. The length of the CDR3 is 13 residues. V was pared by 6 bases and J by 7 bases, with 14 bases between. The chain's CDR3 is CATSRGLRTGYTF. DNA for the CDR3: TGTGCCACCAGTAGGGGATTGAGGACTGGCTACACCTTC.

The chain employs TRBV6-2 or TRBV6-3 and TRBJ2-1; maybe TRBD2 (6 bases). This CDR3 region has 17 residues. Per germline, CDR1 MNHEY and CDR2 SVGEGT. V gave up 5 bases and J gave up 4 bases, with 21 bases separating them. The CDR3 DNA reads as TGTGCCAGCAGTGGGGTTGGGCTAGCGATTTCTTACAATGAGCAGTTCTTC. This translates into CASSGVGLAISYNEQFF.

The CDR3 is CASSLVQNQPQHF. The CDR3, as DNA: TGTGCCAGCAGCTTGGTTCAAAATCAGCCCCAGCATTTT. This rearrangement joins TRBV5-8 to TRBJ1-5; no definite D call. V was shortened by 0 bases and J by 4 bases, with 5 bases between the two germline ends. The CDR3 sequence is 13 residues long. Germline V CDR1 and CDR2: SGHTS, YDEGEE.

The gene calls are TRBV6-6 and TRBJ2-3; D remains unclear. This CDR3 has 15 residues. CDR1 and CDR2 from the germline V gene are MNHNY and SVGAGI (reference sequence). V was pared by 0 bases and J by 4 bases, with 11 bases between. As DNA, the CDR3 is TGTGCCAGCAGTTACTCGAAGGTCCAGGCAGATACGCAGTATTTT. It is translated as CASSYSKVQADTQYF.

This chain links TRBV7-2 with TRBJ2-7, with D perhaps TRBD2 (6 bases). The CDR3 is made up of 16 amino acids. The germline V and J ends were trimmed by 1 base and 3 bases, with 16 bases remaining between them. The germline CDR1 and CDR2 sequences are SGHTA and FQGNSA. The CDR3 is CASSLVTGTLSYEQYF. The CDR3 bases are TGTGCCAGCAGCTTAGTAACCGGGACTTTAAGCTACGAGCAGTACTTC.

This sequence joins TRBV27 and TRBJ2-7, with TRBD1 as a possible D gene (6 bases). The CDR3 is 14 residues long. V was shortened by 10 bases and J by 2 bases, with 18 bases between the two germline ends. Germline V gene data show CDR1 as MNHEY and CDR2 as SMNVEV (reference sequence). CDR3 residues: CATPAGQRTYEQYF. The CDR3 DNA is TGTGCCACCCCGGCTGGACAGCGTACCTACGAGCAGTACTTC.

This sequence joins TRBV18 and TRBJ2-1, with 11 bases identical to TRBD2. Per germline, CDR1 KGHSH and CDR2 LQKENI. The CDR3 is 16 residues long. Losses at the gene ends were 4 bases for V and 7 bases for J; bases not matched to a gene: 9. For the CDR3, the DNA is TGTGCCAGCTCACAAACCCTAGCGGGAGGTCAAAATGAGCAGTTCTTC. Protein: CASSQTLAGGQNEQFF.

V and J are TRBV18 and TRBJ2-4; a weak D match, TRBD2 (5 bases). V was trimmed by 0 bases and J by 10 bases, leaving 13 bases between them. The CDR3 has 14 amino acids. Germline V lookup: CDR1 KGHSH, CDR2 LQKENI. The CDR3 bases are TGTGCCAGCTCACCACCGATCTTAAGAGGGATTCAGTACTTC. This sequence encodes CASSPPILRGIQYF. The full variable domain, rest sourced from reference TRBV18 and TRBJ2-4, is NAGVMQNPRHLVRRRGQEARLRCSPMKGHSHVYWYRQLPEEGLKFMVYLQKENIIDESGMPKERFSAEFPKEGPSILRIQQVVRGDSAAYFCASSPPILRGIQYFGAGTRLSVL.

V and J are TRBV24-1 and TRBJ2-2, with 10 bases identical to TRBD2. This CDR3 is 18 amino acids long. Germline V gene sequence: CDR1 KGHDR, CDR2 SFDVKD. Trimming at V came to 3 bases and at J to 5 bases, leaving 11 bases not matched to a gene. CDR3 sequence reads: CATSDRGELAGRTGELFF. Written as DNA, the CDR3 is TGTGCCACCAGTGATCGGGGAGAACTAGCGGGACGGACCGGGGAGCTGTTTTTT.

This clone is a singleton in its sample. V is TRBV19 and J is TRBJ2-1; perhaps TRBD1 as D (6 bases). The V and J ends lost 6 bases and 4 bases respectively, with 22 bases between them. The germline CDR1 and CDR2 sequences are LNHDA and SQIVND (reference sequence). The CDR3 runs 17 residues. The CDR3 DNA reads TGTGCCAGTAGCCATGATGGAGTACAGGGCCGATACAATGAGCAGTTCTTC. The encoded protein is CASSHDGVQGRYNEQFF. Looking up the rest from reference TRBV19 and TRBJ2-1 gives the full variable domain: DGGITQSPKYLFRKEGQNVTLSCEQNLNHDAMYWYRQDPGQGLRLIYYSQIVNDFQKGDIAEGYSVSREKKESFPLTVTSAQKNPTAFYLCASSHDGVQGRYNEQFFGPGTRLTVL.

The J gene is TRBJ1-2, the V gene TRBV6-5; D unclear. Germline V gene lookup returns CDR1 MNHEY and CDR2 SVGAGI. V was trimmed by 8 bases and J by 1 base, leaving 11 bases between them. The CDR3 length is 13 residues. CDR3 sequence reads: CASYTRFNYGYTF. As DNA, the CDR3 is TGTGCCAGCTATACGAGATTTAACTATGGCTACACCTTC.

The V and J genes are TRBV19 and TRBJ2-2; perhaps TRBD1 as D (7 bases). The CDR3 contains 15 residues. Germline V gene lookup returns CDR1 LNHDA and CDR2 SQIVND (reference sequence). Trimming stripped 0 bases from V and 8 bases from J, with 13 bases between. CDR3: CASSIDWRGRGELFF. The CDR3 bases are TGTGCCAGTAGTATAGATTGGAGGGGGCGAGGGGAGCTGTTTTTT.

V and J are TRBV18 and TRBJ2-6; the D gene is possibly TRBD1 (5 bases). The CDR3 has 19 residues. V lost 1 base to trimming and J lost 2 bases, with 18 bases between them. Germline lookup yields CDR1 KGHSH and CDR2 LQKENI. The CDR3: CASSPLGWQGSAGANVLTF. CDR3 coding DNA: TGTGCCAGCTCACCACTTGGGTGGCAGGGAAGCGCTGGGGCCAACGTCCTGACTTTC.

V usage is TRBV4-1 and J usage is TRBJ1-1, with a weak D call TRBD1 (5 bases). CDR1 is MGHRA and CDR2 is YSYEKL in the germline V gene. V was trimmed by 2 bases and J by 2 bases, leaving 9 bases between them. This CDR3 is built from 14 residues. Written as DNA, the CDR3 is TGCGCCAGCAGCCAATTAGACAGAAACACTGAAGCTTTCTTT. Translated: CASSQLDRNTEAFF.

The V call is TRBV7-8, the J call TRBJ2-3, with 10 bases lining up with TRBD1. Germline V CDR1 and CDR2: SGHVS, FQNEAQ. The CDR3 totals 18 residues. Trimming cost V 5 bases and J 6 bases; bases outside gene matches: 17. Here the CDR3 DNA reads TGTGCCAGCAGCCCCCCCATTCTGCGGGACAGGGGAGTCGATACGCAGTATTTT. This codes for CASSPPILRDRGVDTQYF.

The rearrangement joins TRBV14 to TRBJ1-5; 7 positions agree with TRBD1. The germline CDR1 and CDR2 sequences are SGHDN and FVKESK. The CDR3 loop spans 15 amino acids. V shed 5 bases, J shed 5 bases, and the junction held 9 bases outside the gene matches. CDR3 amino acids: CASSAGGTVHQPQHF. In DNA form, the CDR3 reads TGTGCCAGCAGCGCAGGAGGGACAGTCCATCAGCCCCAGCATTTT.

The gene calls are TRBV25-1 and TRBJ1-2; maybe TRBD1 (5 bases). The CDR3 contains 15 residues. Looked up from germline, CDR1 is MGHDK and CDR2 is SYGVNS. Between the trimmed V and J ends, which lost 3 bases and 5 bases, there was a span of 16 bases. The CDR3 region has the DNA TGTGCCAGCAGTGATCCGGGACTAGTGGGGTATGGCTACACCTTC. Protein: CASSDPGLVGYGYTF.